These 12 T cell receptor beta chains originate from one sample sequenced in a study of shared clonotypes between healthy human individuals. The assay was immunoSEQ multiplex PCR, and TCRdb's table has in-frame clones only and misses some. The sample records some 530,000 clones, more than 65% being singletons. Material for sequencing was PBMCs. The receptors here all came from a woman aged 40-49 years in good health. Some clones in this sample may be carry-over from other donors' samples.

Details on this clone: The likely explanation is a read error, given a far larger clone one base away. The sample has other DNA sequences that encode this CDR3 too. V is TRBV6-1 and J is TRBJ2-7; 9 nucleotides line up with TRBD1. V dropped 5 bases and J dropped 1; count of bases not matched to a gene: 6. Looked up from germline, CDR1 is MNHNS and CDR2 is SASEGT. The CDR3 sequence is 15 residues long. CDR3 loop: CASSFEGQGSYEQYF. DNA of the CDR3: TGTGCCAGCAGTTTCGAGGGACAGGGATCCTACGAGCAGTACTTC.

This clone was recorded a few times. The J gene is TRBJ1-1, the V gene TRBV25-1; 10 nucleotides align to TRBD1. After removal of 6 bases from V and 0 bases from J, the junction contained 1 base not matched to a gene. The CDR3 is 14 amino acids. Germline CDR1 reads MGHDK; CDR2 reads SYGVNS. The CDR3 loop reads CASRGQGLNTEAFF. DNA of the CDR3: TGTGCCAGCAGGGGACAGGGGCTGAACACTGAAGCTTTCTTT.

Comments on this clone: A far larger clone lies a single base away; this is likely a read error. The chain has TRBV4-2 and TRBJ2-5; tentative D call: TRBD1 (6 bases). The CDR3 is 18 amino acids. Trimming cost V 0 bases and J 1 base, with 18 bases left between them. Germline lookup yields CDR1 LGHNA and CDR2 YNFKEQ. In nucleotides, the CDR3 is TGTGCCAGCAGCCAAGATTGGGCCCTCAGGGGCGGCCAAGAGACCCAGTACTTC. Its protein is CASSQDWALRGGQETQYF.

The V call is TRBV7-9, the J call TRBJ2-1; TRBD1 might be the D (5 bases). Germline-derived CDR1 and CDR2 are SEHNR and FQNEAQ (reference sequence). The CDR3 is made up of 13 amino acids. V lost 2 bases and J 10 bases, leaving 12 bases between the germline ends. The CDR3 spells CASSLYGAEEQFF. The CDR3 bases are TGTGCCAGCAGCTTATATGGGGCGGAAGAGCAGTTCTTC.

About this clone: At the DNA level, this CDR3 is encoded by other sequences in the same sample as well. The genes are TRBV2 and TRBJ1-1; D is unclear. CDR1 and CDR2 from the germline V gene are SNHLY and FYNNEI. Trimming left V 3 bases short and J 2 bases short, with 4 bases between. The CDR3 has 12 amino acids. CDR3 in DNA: TGTGCCAGCAGTGACAGCAACACTGAAGCTTTCTTT. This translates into CASSDSNTEAFF.

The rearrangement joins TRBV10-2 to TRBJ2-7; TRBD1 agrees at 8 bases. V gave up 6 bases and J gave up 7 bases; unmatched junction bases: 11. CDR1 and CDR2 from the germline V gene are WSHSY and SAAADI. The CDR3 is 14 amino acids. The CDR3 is CASSDRTGSGEQYF. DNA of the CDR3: TGCGCCAGCAGCGACCGGACAGGGTCGGGGGAGCAGTACTTC.

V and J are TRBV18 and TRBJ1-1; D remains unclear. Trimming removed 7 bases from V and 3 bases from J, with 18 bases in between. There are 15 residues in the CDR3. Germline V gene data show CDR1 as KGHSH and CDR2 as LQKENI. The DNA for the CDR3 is TGTGCCAGCTACTACGATTTCGGCTGGGACACTGAAGCTTTCTTT. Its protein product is CASYYDFGWDTEAFF.

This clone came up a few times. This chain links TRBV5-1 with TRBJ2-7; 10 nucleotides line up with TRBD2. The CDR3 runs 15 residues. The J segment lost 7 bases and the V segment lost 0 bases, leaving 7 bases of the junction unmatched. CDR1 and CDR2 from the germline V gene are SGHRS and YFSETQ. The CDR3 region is CASSLAEVAGGEQYF. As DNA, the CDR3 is TGCGCCAGCAGCTTGGCCGAGGTAGCGGGAGGTGAGCAGTACTTC.

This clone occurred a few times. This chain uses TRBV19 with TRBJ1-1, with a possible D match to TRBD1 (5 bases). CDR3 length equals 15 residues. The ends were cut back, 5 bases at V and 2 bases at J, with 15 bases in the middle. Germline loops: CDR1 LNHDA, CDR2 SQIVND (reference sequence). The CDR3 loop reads CASSSPGRPNTEAFF. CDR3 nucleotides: TGTGCCAGTAGTTCACCGGGGCGACCTAACACTGAAGCTTTCTTT. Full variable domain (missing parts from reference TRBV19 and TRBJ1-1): DGGITQSPKYLFRKEGQNVTLSCEQNLNHDAMYWYRQDPGQGLRLIYYSQIVNDFQKGDIAEGYSVSREKKESFPLTVTSAQKNPTAFYLCASSSPGRPNTEAFFGQGTRLTVV.

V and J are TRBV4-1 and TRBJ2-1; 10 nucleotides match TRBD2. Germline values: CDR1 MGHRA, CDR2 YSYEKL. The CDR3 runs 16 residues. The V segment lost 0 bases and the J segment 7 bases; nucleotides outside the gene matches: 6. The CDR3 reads CASSQETSGRRNEQFF. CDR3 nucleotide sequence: TGCGCCAGCAGCCAAGAGACTAGCGGGCGTCGGAATGAGCAGTTCTTC.

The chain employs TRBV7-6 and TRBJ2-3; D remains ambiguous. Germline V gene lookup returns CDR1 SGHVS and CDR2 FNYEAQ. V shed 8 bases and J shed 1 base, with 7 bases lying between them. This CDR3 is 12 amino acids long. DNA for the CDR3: TGTGCCAGCCAGGTCGGCACAGATACGCAGTATTTT. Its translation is CASQVGTDTQYF.

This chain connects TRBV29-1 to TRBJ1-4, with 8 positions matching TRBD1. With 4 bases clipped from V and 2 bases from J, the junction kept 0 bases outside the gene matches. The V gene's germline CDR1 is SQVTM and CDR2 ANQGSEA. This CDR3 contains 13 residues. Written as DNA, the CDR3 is TGCAGCGTTGGACAGGGGACTAATGAAAAACTGTTTTTT. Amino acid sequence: CSVGQGTNEKLFF.